Listed here are 11 T cell receptor beta chains from one sample, sequenced in a study of cytomegalovirus exposure and HLA in healthy donors. The repertoire was sequenced with immunoSEQ multiplex PCR; TCRdb's copy has only in-frame clones and lacks some. Of over 150,000 clones listed, approximately 89% are singletons. Sequencing was done on a sample of PBMCs. Receptor source: a woman between 18 and 30 years old in good health and CMV-seropositive.

This chain joins TRBV29-1 and TRBJ1-3, with D perhaps matching TRBD1 (6 bases). The V gene lost 5 bases and the J gene lost 7 bases, with 12 bases spanning the gap. This CDR3 has 12 amino acids. Germline assignment: CDR1 SQVTM and CDR2 ANQGSEA. The DNA for the CDR3 is TGCAGCGTTTCGTCCCAGGGGAACACCATATATTTT. Translated: CSVSSQGNTIYF.

This clone was counted only a few times. This sequence joins TRBV2 and TRBJ2-7; D might be TRBD2 (6 bases). In germline, CDR1 is SNHLY, CDR2 FYNNEI. Trimming pared 1 base from V and 0 bases from J, leaving 16 bases between. The CDR3 totals 17 residues. The CDR3: CASSEVSLRTTSYEQYF. The CDR3 DNA sequence: TGTGCCAGCAGTGAAGTTAGTTTGCGGACTACCTCCTACGAGCAGTACTTC. The variable domain in full, with the rest retrieved from reference TRBV2 and TRBJ2-7, is EPEVTQTPSHQVTQMGQEVILRCVPISNHLYFYWYRQILGQKVEFLVSFYNNEISEKSEIFDDQFSVERPDGSNFTLKIRSTKLEDSAMYFCASSEVSLRTTSYEQYFGPGTRLTVT.

The V and J genes are TRBV2 and TRBJ1-2; no firm D call. V lost 5 bases, J lost 8 bases, and 12 bases lay in between. The CDR3 loop spans 12 amino acids. Germline CDR1 and CDR2: SNHLY and FYNNEI. The CDR3 loop reads CASSMSTGGYTF. DNA for the CDR3: TGTGCCAGCAGTATGTCCACGGGGGGCTACACCTTC.

This chain connects TRBV7-9 to TRBJ1-3; TRBD1 matches 8 bases. The germline CDR1 and CDR2 sequences are SEHNR and FQNEAQ (reference sequence). The ends lost 5 bases at V and 4 bases at J; junction bases unmatched: 13. The CDR3 is 17 residues long. The CDR3, as DNA: TGTGCCAGCAGCGCACATTCAGGACAGGGTATAGGAAACACCATATATTTT. It codes for CASSAHSGQGIGNTIYF.

The chain has TRBV5-6 and TRBJ2-3; D is perhaps TRBD2 (5 bases). The CDR3 has 15 amino acids. V was shortened by 1 base and J by 3 bases, with 12 bases between the two germline ends. The germline V gene has CDR1 SGHDT and CDR2 YYEEEE. This CDR3 reads CASSLLGSGTDTQYF. CDR3 coding DNA: TGTGCCAGCAGCTTGTTGGGTTCGGGGACAGATACGCAGTATTTT.

The chain's CDR3 is CASSFPGLAPEQFF. CDR3 nucleotides: TGTGCCAGTAGTTTTCCGGGACTAGCCCCAGAGCAGTTCTTC. V is TRBV19 and J is TRBJ2-1; 9 positions match TRBD2. Trimming removed 5 bases from V and 10 bases from J; junction bases left unmatched: 9. This CDR3 has 14 residues. Germline V CDR1 and CDR2: LNHDA, SQIVND (reference sequence).

The J gene is TRBJ2-7, the V gene TRBV27; TRBD1 aligns across 11 bases. This CDR3 spans 15 amino acids. CDR1 and CDR2 from the germline V gene are MNHEY and SMNVEV (reference sequence). V dropped 6 bases and J dropped 4; count of bases not matched to a gene: 8. CDR3 region: CASRRGGTGGYEQYF. CDR3 DNA: TGTGCCAGCAGGCGCGGTGGGACAGGGGGATACGAGCAGTACTTC.

A remark on this clone: This same CDR3 is encoded by further DNA sequences in the sample. The chain combines TRBV30 with TRBJ1-5; D may be TRBD1 (5 bases). Looked up from germline, CDR1 is GTSNPN and CDR2 is SVGIG (reference sequence). V was shortened by 0 bases and J by 0 bases, with 9 bases between the two germline ends. This CDR3 spans 15 amino acids. The DNA for the CDR3 is TGTGCCTGGAGTGTGGGGGGGAATAGCAATCAGCCCCAGCATTTT. Protein: CAWSVGGNSNQPQHF.

The chain has TRBV19 and TRBJ2-1, with 10 positions matching TRBD2. CDR3 size: 13 residues. CDR1 is LNHDA and CDR2 is SQIVND in the germline V gene (reference sequence). The V and J ends lost 1 base and 13 bases, in that order; junction bases with no gene match: 4. CDR3 residues: CASSIGLAGVQFF. The CDR3 DNA is TGTGCCAGTAGTATAGGGCTAGCGGGAGTACAGTTCTTC.

This clone was detected once. The rearrangement joins TRBV6-5 to TRBJ2-2; D may be TRBD2 (6 bases). The CDR3 has 16 residues. Germline assignment: CDR1 MNHEY and CDR2 SVGAGI. Between the trimmed V and J ends, which lost 4 bases and 2 bases, there was a span of 14 bases. CDR3 bases: TGTGCCAGCAGTTGGGGACTCCTAGGAAACACCGGGGAGCTGTTTTTT. Translation: CASSWGLLGNTGELFF.

The sample holds one count of this clone. The CDR3, as DNA: TGTGCCAGCAGTGAGGGGGCTTATCAGCCCCAGCATTTT. Translation: CASSEGAYQPQHF. The genes are TRBV6-4 and TRBJ1-5, with TRBD1 as a possible D gene (6 bases). Germline CDR1 is MRHNA and CDR2 is SNTAGT. This CDR3 has 13 residues. V lost 3 bases and J 5 bases, leaving 8 bases between the germline ends.